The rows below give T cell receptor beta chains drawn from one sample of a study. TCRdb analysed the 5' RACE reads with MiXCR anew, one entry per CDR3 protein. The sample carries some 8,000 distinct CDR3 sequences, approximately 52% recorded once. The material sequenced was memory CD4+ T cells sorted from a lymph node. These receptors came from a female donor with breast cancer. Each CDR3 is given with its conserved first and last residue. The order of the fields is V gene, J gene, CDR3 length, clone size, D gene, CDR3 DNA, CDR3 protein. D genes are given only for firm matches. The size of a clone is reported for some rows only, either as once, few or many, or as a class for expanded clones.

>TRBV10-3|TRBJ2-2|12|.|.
TGTGCCATCAGTGACATCACCGGGGAGCTGTTTTTT
CAISDITGELFF
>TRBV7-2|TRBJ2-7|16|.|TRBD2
TGTGCCAGCAGCTTACCACTAGCGGCAAGCTCCTACGAGCAGTACTTC
CASSLPLAASSYEQYF
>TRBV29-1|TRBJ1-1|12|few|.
TGCAGCGTGGGGGGGGTGGACACTGAAGCTTTCTTT
CSVGGVDTEAFF
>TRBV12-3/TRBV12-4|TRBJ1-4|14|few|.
TGTGCCAGCAGTTTTGGCAGTCCTAATGAAAAACTGTTTTTT
CASSFGSPNEKLFF
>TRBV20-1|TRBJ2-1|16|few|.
TGCAGTGCTAAAGCTAGCATTTATTGGGGGGAGAATGAGCAGTTCTTC
CSAKASIYWGENEQFF
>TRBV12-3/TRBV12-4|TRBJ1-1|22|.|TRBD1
TGTGCCAGCAGTTTATGGTGGGCAGGGGGAGGGATAGGGTCTTTAATGAACACTGAAGCTTTCTTT
CASSLWWAGGGIGSLMNTEAFF
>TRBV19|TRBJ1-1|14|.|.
TGTGCCAGTAGTCCCAGCAGGGGAGGGACTGAAGCTTTCTTT
CASSPSRGGTEAFF
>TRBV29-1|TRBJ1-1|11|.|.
TGCAGCGGAGAGAGGGGGGCGGGAGCTTTCTTT
CSGERGAGAFF
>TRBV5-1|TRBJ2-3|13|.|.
TGCGCCAGCAGCTTGGCTGAAGCGGGTACGCAGTATTTT
CASSLAEAGTQYF
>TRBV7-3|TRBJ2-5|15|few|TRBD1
TGTGCCAGCAGCGTGACACAGGGGGCTCGGGAGACCCAGTACTTC
CASSVTQGARETQYF
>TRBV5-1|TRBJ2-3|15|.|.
TGCGCCAGCAGCTTGTCTAGCGAAGTGGCAGATACGCAGTATTTT
CASSLSSEVADTQYF
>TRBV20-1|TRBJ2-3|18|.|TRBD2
TGCAGTGCTAGCCTCGGAGCTAGCGGGAGGCTACTCACAGATACGCAGTATTTT
CSASLGASGRLLTDTQYF
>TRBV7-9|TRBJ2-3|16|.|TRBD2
TGTGCCAGCAGCCATTCACTAGCGGGAGCAGGAGATACGCAGTATTTT
CASSHSLAGAGDTQYF
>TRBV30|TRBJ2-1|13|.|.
TGTGCCTGGAGTGTAGATCGCTACCCGAAGCAGCTCTTC
CAWSVDRYPKQLF
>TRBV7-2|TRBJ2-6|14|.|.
TGTGCGGAGGGGGTCAGCTCTGGGGCCAACGTCCTGACTTTC
CAEGVSSGANVLTF
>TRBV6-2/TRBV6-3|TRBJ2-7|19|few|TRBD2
TGTGCCAGCAGTTACTCGATAGCTAGCGGGTATTCCCCGTACTACGAGCAGTACTTC
CASSYSIASGYSPYYEQYF
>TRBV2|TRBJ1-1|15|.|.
TGTGCCAGCAGTGAGATACAGGGAAGGAACACTGAAGCTTTCTTT
CASSEIQGRNTEAFF
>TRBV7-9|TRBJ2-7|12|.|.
TGTGCCAGCAGCTTTGGGGAGGACGAGCAGTACTTC
CASSFGEDEQYF
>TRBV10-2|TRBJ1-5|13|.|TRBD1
TGCGCCAGCAGAGGGACAGGGGATCCGCCCCAGCATTTT
CASRGTGDPPQHF
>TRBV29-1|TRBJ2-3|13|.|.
TGCAGCTCCCGGGTCTCGGGGACAGATACGCAGTATTTT
CSSRVSGTDTQYF
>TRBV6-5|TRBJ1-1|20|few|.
TGTGCCAGCAGTTACGATTCAAACAGCCGGGACACGACTTCGAACACTGAAGCTTTCTTT
CASSYDSNSRDTTSNTEAFF
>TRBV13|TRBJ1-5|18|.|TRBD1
TGTGCCAGCAGCTTATCCAGGGGGCCAAGGGGATTGAATCAGCCCCAGCATTTT
CASSLSRGPRGLNQPQHF
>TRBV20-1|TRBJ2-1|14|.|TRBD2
TGCAGTGCTAGAGATGCTAGCGGGAGCGATGAGCAGTTCTTC
CSARDASGSDEQFF
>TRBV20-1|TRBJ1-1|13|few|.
TGCAGTGTCACGAGAGAGGGGGTCACTGAAGCTTTCTTT
CSVTREGVTEAFF
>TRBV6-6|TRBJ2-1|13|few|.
TGTGCCAGCAGTTACTCTCAGAACAATGAGCAGTTCTTC
CASSYSQNNEQFF
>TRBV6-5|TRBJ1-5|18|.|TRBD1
TGTGCCAGCACTGTTCCGGGACAGGGGAGCTATAGCAATCAGCCCCAGCATTTT
CASTVPGQGSYSNQPQHF
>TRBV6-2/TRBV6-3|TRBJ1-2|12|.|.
TGTGCCAGCACCGACAATAGCTATGGCTACACCTTC
CASTDNSYGYTF